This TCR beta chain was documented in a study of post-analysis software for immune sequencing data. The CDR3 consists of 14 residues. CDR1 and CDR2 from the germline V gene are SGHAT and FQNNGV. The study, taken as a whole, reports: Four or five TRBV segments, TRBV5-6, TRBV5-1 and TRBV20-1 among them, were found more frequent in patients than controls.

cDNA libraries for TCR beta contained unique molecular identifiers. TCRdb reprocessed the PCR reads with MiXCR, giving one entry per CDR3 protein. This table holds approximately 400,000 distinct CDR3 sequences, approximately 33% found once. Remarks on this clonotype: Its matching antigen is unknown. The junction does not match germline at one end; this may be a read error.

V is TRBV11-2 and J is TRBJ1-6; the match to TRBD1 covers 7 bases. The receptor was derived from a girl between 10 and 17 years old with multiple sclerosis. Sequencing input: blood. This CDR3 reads CANSLGQDNSPLHF. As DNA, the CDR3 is TGTGCCAACAGCTTAGGACAGGATAATTCACCCCTCCACTTT.